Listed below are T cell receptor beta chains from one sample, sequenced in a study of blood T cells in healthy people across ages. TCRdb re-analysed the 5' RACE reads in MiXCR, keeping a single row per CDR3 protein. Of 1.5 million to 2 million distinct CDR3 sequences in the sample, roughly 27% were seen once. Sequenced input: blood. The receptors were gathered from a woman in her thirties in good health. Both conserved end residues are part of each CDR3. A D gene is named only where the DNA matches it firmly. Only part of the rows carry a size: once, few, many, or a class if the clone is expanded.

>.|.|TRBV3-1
CASSQVGARDTEAFF
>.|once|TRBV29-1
CSVGEGAVGTQYF
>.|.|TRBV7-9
CASSLYSPSSHNEQFF
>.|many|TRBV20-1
CSALNGDTPSVGQYF
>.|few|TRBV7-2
CASSRMRTADTQYF
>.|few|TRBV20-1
CSAPPAGLSYNEQFF
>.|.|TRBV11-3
CASSFRILPGVCEQFF
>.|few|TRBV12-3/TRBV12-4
CASSPVAGELFF
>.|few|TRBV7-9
CVSSSSSVTDYGYTF
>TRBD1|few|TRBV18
CASSQSGQGAREQYF
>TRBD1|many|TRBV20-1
CSASAAGDREWSDYGYTF
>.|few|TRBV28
CASSLMLGGEQYF
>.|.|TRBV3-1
CASSDSGKLFF
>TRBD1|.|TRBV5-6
CASSLVEGGFSGANVLTF
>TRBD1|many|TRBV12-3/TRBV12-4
CASSLVAGGEQFF
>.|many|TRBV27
CASGSFDGYTF
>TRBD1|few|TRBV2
CASRRTGQPTDTQYF
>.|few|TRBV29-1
CSALDRGSNQPQHF
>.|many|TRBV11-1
CASSLRGNYYEQYF
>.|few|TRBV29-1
CSTGRRDPNTEAFF
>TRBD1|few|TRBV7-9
CASSSYRGTYEQYF
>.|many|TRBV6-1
CASSSLGGAHGYTF
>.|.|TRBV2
CASNLLSPDTQYF
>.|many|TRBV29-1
CSVERGRYGYTF
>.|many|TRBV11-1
CASSLGKAYNEQFF
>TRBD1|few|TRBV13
CASSSPGTGSTYEQYF
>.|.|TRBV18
CASSPVLAVPYEQYF
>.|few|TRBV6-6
CASRAGVLGYNEQFF
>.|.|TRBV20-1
CSAGDLGAGELFF
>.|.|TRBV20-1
CSAPPTAGSEQFF
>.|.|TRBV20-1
CSARGDGRYEQYF
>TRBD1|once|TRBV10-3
CATMTGLNTEAFF
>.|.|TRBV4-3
CASSLGVGTTDTQYF
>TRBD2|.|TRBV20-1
CSANPPAGGADTQYF
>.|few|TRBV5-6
CASSFRDGPNYGYTF
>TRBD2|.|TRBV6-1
CASSVERGGNTGELFF
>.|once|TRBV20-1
CSARVTSGNSPLHF
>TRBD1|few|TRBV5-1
CASSAMTGTTNTEAFF
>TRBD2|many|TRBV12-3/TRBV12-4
CASSLVGRGDEQFF
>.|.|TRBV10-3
CANSENRGYGYTF
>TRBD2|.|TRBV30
CAWSEGLAVSTDTQYF
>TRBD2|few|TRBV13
CASSVGLAIDEQFF
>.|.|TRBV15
CATSRDFGGEGVQETQYF
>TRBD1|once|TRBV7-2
CASSFDRGQNGYTF
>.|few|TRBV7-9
CASSLSAAGRNEAFF
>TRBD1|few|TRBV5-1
CASSLGTGPEWGYGYTF
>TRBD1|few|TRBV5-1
CASGQGSRSPLHF
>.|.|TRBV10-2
CASSDLRDAFTDTQYF
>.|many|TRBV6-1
CASREWDNSPLHF
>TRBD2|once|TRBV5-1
CASRGSGAPGNEQYF
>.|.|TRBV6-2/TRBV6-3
CASSQAMGAFF